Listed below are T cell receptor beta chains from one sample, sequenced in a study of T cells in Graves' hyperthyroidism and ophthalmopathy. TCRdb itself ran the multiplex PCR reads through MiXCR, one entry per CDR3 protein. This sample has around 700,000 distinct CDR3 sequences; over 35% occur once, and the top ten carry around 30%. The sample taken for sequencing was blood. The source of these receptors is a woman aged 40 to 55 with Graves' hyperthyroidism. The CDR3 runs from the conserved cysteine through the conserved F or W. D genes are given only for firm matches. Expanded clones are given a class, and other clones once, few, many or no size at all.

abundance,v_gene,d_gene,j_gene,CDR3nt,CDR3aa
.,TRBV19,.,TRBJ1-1,TGTGCCAGTACCGAAAGCCGTCCGGGACCCGGAGCTTTCTTT,CASTESRPGPGAFF
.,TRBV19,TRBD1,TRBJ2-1,TGTGCCAGTAGTCCCATAGCCAGGGACAGGGGGCGAGAGCAGTTCTTC,CASSPIARDRGREQFF
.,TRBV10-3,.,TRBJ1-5,TGTGCCACCGGCCGGGGTCGTAGTCAGCCCCAGCATTTT,CATGRGRSQPQHF
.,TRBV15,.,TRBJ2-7,TGTGCCACCAGCAGTTACGGCTCTCGACAGGACTACGAGCAGTACTTC,CATSSYGSRQDYEQYF
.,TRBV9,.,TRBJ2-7,TGTGCCAGCAGCACAGGGGAGCGGGGCGTCGAGCAGTACTTC,CASSTGERGVEQYF
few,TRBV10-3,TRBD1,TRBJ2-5,TGTGCCACAGGGGGCAGTCAAGAGACCCAGTACTTC,CATGGSQETQYF
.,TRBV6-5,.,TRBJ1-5,TGTGCCAGCAGTTACTCAACCCAGGGGTGGGTCAATCAGCCCCAGCATTTT,CASSYSTQGWVNQPQHF
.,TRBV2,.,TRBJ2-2,TGTGCCAGCAGTTCCCCCTTCTCGGGGACCGGGGAGCTGTTTTTT,CASSSPFSGTGELFF
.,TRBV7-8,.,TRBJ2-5,TGTGCCAGCAGCTTAGCGCAGGGTGGCAAAGAGACCCAGTACTTC,CASSLAQGGKETQYF
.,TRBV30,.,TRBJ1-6,TGTGCCTGGAGTGCGGTCACAGGAAGCTCACCCCTCCACTTT,CAWSAVTGSSPLHF
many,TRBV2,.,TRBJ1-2,TGTGCCAGCAGAGCCCTTGTGGGGGCGCGGGGCTACACCTTC,CASRALVGARGYTF
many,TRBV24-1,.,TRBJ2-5,TGTGCCACCAGGGGGACAACTGAAGAGACCCAGTACTTC,CATRGTTEETQYF
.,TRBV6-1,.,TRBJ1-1,TGTGCCAGCAGTGACTTTGGGGGTTGGTACACTGAAGCTTTCTTT,CASSDFGGWYTEAFF
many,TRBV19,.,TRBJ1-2,TGTGCCAGTAGTACGCAGGACGGCTATGGCTACACCTTC,CASSTQDGYGYTF
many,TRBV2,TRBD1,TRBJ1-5,TGTGCCAGCAGCGGTCGACAGGGGGCTGGCGCGGATCAGCCCCAGCATTTT,CASSGRQGAGADQPQHF
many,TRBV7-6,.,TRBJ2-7,TGTGCCAGCAGCCCCCGAGCAGGGTCAAACGAGCAGTACTTC,CASSPRAGSNEQYF